The clone carrying this T cell receptor beta chain was seen many times. What it binds is unknown. TCRdb processed the 5' RACE reads anew with MiXCR; each CDR3 protein has one entry. The data contain some 140,000 distinct CDR3 sequences, approximately 17% of them singletons. This sample stems from a study of CD8 T cells in ankylosing spondylitis. Overall study findings and caveats: Reports of some motif variants in reactive arthritis synovial fluid and blood predate this one. Among TCR beta sequences, a motif of eight or nine highly homologous variants appeared characteristic of ankylosing spondylitis blood.

Germline assignment: CDR1 MGHDK and CDR2 SYGVNS. The CDR3 consists of 12 residues. V lost 4 bases and J 7 bases, leaving 8 bases between the germline ends. The sequenced material came from blood, either unsorted or a sorted T cell fraction (not recorded which). The chain has TRBV25-1 and TRBJ2-1, with a weak D call TRBD2 (5 bases). The source of this sequence is a male donor with ankylosing spondylitis. CDR3 sequence (DNA): TGTGCCAGCAGTGTTACGGGAAATGAGCAGTTCTTC. As protein: CASSVTGNEQFF.